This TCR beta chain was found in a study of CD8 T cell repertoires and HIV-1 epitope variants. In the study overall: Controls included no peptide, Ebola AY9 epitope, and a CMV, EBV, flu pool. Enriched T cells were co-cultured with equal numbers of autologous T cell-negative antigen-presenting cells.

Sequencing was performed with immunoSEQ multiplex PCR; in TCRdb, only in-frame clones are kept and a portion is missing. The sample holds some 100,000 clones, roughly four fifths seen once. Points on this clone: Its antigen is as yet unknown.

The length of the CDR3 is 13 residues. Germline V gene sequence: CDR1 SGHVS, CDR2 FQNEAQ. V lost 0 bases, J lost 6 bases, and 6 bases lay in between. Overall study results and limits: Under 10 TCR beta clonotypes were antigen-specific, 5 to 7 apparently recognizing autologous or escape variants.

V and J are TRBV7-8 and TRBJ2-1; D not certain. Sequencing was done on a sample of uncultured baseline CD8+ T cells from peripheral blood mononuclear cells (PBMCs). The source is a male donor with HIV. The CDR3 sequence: CASSLARGNEQFF. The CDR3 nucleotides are TGTGCCAGCAGCTTAGCACGAGGCAATGAGCAGTTCTTC. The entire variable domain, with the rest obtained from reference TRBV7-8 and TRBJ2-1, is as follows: GAGVSQSPRYKVAKRGQDVALRCDPISGHVSLFWYQQALGQGPEFLTYFQNEAQLDKSGLPSDRFFAERPEGSVSTLKIQRTQQEDSAVYLCASSLARGNEQFFGPGTRLTVL.